Following are 10 T cell receptor beta chains from one sample sequenced in a study of early T cells in non-severe SARS-CoV-2 infection. TCRdb re-derived calls from the 5' RACE reads in MiXCR, one entry per CDR3 protein. The repertoire consists of about 22,000 distinct CDR3 sequences, with about 3.8% occurring once and the leading ten covering around 5.5%. The sequenced sample consisted of whole blood. The receptors stem from an adult who was a healthcare worker with PCR-confirmed SARS-CoV-2 infection or an uninfected control (not recorded which).

This clonotype is medium-sized (0.01 to 0.1%) in the sample. In DNA, the CDR3 is TGTGCCAGCAGCTCCCCAGGACAGTTCTACGAGCAGTACTTC. This codes for CASSSPGQFYEQYF. The rearrangement links TRBV5-4 to TRBJ2-7; weak D call: TRBD1 (6 bases). The germline V and J ends were trimmed by 3 bases and 3 bases, with 13 bases remaining between them. The CDR3 runs 14 residues. Germline loops: CDR1 SGHNT, CDR2 YYREEE (reference sequence). The full variable domain, in which reference TRBV5-4 and TRBJ2-7 provide the parts outside the CDR3, is ETGVTQSPTHLIKTRGQQVTLRCSSQSGHNTVSWYQQALGQGPQFIFQYYREEENGRGNFPPRFSGLQFPNYSSELNVNALELDDSALYLCASSSPGQFYEQYFGPGTRLTVT.

This clonotype was seen ten or more times. This chain joins TRBV7-6 and TRBJ2-2, with TRBD2 matching over 10 bases. The CDR3 spans 16 residues. Losses at the gene ends were 5 bases for V and 7 bases for J; bases not matched to a gene: 10. Germline values: CDR1 SGHVS, CDR2 FNYEAQ. CDR3 nucleotide sequence: TGTGCCAGCAGCCCCCTAGCGGGGGTGTACAACGGGGAGCTGTTTTTT. As protein: CASSPLAGVYNGELFF.

By its share, this clonotype is medium-sized (0.01 to 0.1%). V gene TRBV19 combines with J gene TRBJ1-4; no clear D. Germline loops: CDR1 LNHDA, CDR2 SQIVND (reference sequence). Trimming took 3 bases from V and 6 from J, leaving 11 bases between them. The CDR3 has 14 residues. CDR3 bases: TGTGCCAGTAGTATCAGATCCGGGGATGAAAAACTGTTTTTT. Protein: CASSIRSGDEKLFF.

This clonotype came up many times. V and J are TRBV10-3 and TRBJ1-2; D not certain. V lost 3 bases, J lost 8 bases, and 16 bases lay in between. CDR1 is ENHRY and CDR2 is SYGVKD in the germline V gene. CDR3 length: 14 residues. The CDR3, as DNA: TGTGCCATCAGTGAAAATAACGGCTTGGGAGGCTACACCTTC. Translating gives CAISENNGLGGYTF.

This clonotype was picked up many times. CDR3 loop: CASSFAGDQPQHF. CDR3 sequence (DNA): TGTGCCAGCAGTTTTGCAGGGGATCAGCCCCAGCATTTT. The gene calls are TRBV27 and TRBJ1-5; D may be TRBD1 (6 bases). V lost 3 bases to trimming and J lost 5 bases, with 8 bases between them. Germline V gives CDR1 MNHEY, CDR2 SMNVEV (reference sequence). The CDR3 runs 13 residues.

This clonotype is judged medium-sized. This chain links TRBV20-1 with TRBJ2-7; 16 positions match TRBD2. CDR3 length: 16 amino acids. Trimming took 7 bases from V and 4 from J; bases not matched to a gene: 10. The germline gives CDR1 DFQATT, CDR2 SNEGSKA (reference sequence). CDR3 coding DNA: TGCAGTGTAATTGACCCGGGACTAGCGGGAGGGTACGAGCAGTACTTC. This gives the protein CSVIDPGLAGGYEQYF.

Ten or more counts support this clonotype. This chain uses TRBV5-1 with TRBJ2-1; 13 positions agree with TRBD2. J lost 1 base, V lost 2 bases, and 3 bases had no gene match. This CDR3 has 17 residues. Looked up from germline, CDR1 is SGHRS and CDR2 is YFSETQ. CDR3 coding DNA: TGCGCCAGCAGCTTCCGGACTAGCGGGAGTTCCTACAATGAGCAGTTCTTC. It encodes CASSFRTSGSSYNEQFF.

This clonotype was found many times. The chain carries TRBV7-2 and TRBJ2-7; 9 bases line up with TRBD2. The CDR3 loop spans 15 amino acids. Germline CDR1 is SGHTA and CDR2 is FQGNSA. V shed 5 bases and J 3 bases; nucleotides not matched to a gene: 8. In DNA form, the CDR3 reads TGTGCCAGCAGCCCCATGAGCGGGAGGAACTACGAGCAGTACTTC. Its translation: CASSPMSGRNYEQYF.

In this sample, this clonotype turned up many times. The chain links TRBV30 to TRBJ1-2; the D is unclear. The CDR3 consists of 13 residues. Germline V CDR1 and CDR2: GTSNPN, SVGIG (reference sequence). Trimming removed 1 base at V and 8 bases at J, with 14 bases between. The CDR3 here is CAWSGSAWSGYTF. The CDR3 DNA reads TGTGCCTGGAGTGGATCGGCGTGGTCCGGCTACACCTTC.

By sample fraction, this clonotype is medium-sized. V gene TRBV19 combines with J gene TRBJ2-6; unclear D gene. V lost 7 bases to trimming and J lost 2 bases, with 12 bases between them. Germline assignment: CDR1 LNHDA and CDR2 SQIVND (reference sequence). This CDR3 contains 15 residues. The CDR3 DNA is TGTGCCAGTACCATTGTGCGGACTGGGGCCAACGTCCTGACTTTC. Its protein product is CASTIVRTGANVLTF.